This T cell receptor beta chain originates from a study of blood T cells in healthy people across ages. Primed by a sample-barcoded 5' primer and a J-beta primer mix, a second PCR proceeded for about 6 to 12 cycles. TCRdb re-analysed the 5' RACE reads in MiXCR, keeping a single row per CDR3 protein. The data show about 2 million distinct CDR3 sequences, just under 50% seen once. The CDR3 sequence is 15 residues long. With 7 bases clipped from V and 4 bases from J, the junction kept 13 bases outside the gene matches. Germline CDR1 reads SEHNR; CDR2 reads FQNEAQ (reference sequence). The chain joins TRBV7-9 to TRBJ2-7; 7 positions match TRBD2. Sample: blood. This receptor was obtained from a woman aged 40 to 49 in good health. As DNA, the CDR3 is TGTGCCAGCAACCCAGACCTAGCGCGGGAGTACGAGCAGTACTTC. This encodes CASNPDLAREYEQYF. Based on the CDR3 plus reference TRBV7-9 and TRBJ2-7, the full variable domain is DTGVSQNPRHKITKRGQNVTFRCDPISEHNRLYWYRQTLGQGPEFLTYFQNEAQLEKSRLLSDRFSAERPKGSFSTLEIQRTEQGDSAMYLCASNPDLAREYEQYFGPGTRLTVT.